This T cell receptor beta chain was retrieved from a study of blood T cell repertoires in COVID-19. On the study more broadly: Samples came from the United States, Italy and Spain, spanning acute and convalescent COVID-19. In each case, the material was cDNA or gDNA derived from T cells, B-cell-depleted T cells, or PBMCs.

Clones were read by immunoSEQ multiplex PCR, and TCRdb kept only the in-frame ones, dropping some. The sample yields hundreds of thousands of clones, about 89% seen once. This clone was counted a few times. V shed 9 bases and J shed 0 bases, with 9 bases lying between them. This CDR3 is 14 amino acids long. Looked up from germline, CDR1 is KGHSH and CDR2 is LQKENI. Sample: peripheral blood. The chain uses TRBV18 and TRBJ1-6; the D is unclear. The sequence was obtained from a woman aged 55-69 years with COVID-19, enrolled during active disease. The DNA for the CDR3 is TGTGCCAGTCGACAAAGCTCCTATAATTCACCCCTCCACTTT. Translated, it gives CASRQSSYNSPLHF.